This T cell receptor (beta chain) stems from a study of T-cell memory formation after mild COVID-19. TCRdb passed the 5' RACE reads through MiXCR, listing each CDR3 protein once. This repertoire shows some 130,000 distinct CDR3 sequences, over 15% found once; its top ten account for 5.2%. Trimming pared 6 bases from V and 5 bases from J, leaving 16 bases between. Germline loops: CDR1 SGHVS, CDR2 FNYEAQ. This CDR3 is 14 amino acids long. Sequencing was performed on PBMCs or a T cell subset sorted from them (not recorded which). The V gene is TRBV7-6, the J gene TRBJ2-5; TRBD1 or TRBD2 may be the D gene (5 bases each). The TCR originated in a young man who had mild COVID-19 (a few samples of this study predate the infection). Cell type and time point are not known. The chain's CDR3 is CASRRDLREETQYF. The DNA of the CDR3 is TGTGCCAGCAGACGGGACCTCAGGGAGGAGACCCAGTACTTC.